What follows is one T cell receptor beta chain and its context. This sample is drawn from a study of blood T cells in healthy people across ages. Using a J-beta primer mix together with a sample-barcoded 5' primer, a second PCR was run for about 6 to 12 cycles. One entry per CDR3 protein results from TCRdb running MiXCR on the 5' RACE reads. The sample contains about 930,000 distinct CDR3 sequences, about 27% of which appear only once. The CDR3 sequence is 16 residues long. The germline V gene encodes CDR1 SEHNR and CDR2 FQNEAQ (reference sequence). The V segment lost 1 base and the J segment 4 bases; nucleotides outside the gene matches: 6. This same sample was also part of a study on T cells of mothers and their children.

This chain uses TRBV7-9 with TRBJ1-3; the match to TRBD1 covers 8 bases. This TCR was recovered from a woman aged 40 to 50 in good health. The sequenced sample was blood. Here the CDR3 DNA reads TGTGCCAGCAGCTTAGGAGACAGGGGCCGGGGAAACACCATATATTTT. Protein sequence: CASSLGDRGRGNTIYF. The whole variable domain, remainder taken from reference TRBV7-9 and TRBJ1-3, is DTGVSQNPRHKITKRGQNVTFRCDPISEHNRLYWYRQTLGQGPEFLTYFQNEAQLEKSRLLSDRFSAERPKGSFSTLEIQRTEQGDSAMYLCASSLGDRGRGNTIYFGEGSWLTVV.